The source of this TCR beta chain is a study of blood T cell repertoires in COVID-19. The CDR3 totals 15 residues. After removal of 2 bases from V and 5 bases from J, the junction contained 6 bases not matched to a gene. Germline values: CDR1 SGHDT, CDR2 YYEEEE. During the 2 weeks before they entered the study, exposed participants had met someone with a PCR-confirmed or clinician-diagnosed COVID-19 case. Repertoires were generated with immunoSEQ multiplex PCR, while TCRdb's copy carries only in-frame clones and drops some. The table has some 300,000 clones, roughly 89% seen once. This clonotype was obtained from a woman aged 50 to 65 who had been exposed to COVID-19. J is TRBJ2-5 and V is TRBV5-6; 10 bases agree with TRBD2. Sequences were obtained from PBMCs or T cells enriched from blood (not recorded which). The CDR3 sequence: CASSLAGGLSETQYF. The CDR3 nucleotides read TGTGCCAGCAGCTTAGCGGGGGGGCTTTCTGAGACCCAGTACTTC.